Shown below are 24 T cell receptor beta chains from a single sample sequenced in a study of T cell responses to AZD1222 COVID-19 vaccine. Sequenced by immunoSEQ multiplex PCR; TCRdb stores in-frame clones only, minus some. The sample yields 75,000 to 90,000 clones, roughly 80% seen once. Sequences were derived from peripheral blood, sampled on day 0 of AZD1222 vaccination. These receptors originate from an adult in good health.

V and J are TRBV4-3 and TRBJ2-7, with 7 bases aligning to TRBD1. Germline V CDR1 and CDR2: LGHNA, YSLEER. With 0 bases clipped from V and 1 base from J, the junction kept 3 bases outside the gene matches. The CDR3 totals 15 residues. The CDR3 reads CASSQETGISYEQYF. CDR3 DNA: TGCGCCAGCAGCCAAGAGACAGGGATATCCTACGAGCAGTACTTC.

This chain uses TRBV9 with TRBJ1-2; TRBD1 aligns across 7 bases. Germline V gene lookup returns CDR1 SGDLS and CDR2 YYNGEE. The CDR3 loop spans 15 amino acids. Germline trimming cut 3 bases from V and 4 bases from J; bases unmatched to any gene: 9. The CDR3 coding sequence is TGTGCCAGCAGCGGAGGGGGCTGGGGATCCTATGGCTACACCTTC. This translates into CASSGGGWGSYGYTF.

CDR3 residues: CASSPPSWTGGYTF. In nucleotides, the CDR3 is TGTGCCAGCTCACCACCTTCATGGACGGGGGGCTACACCTTC. The chain has TRBV18 and TRBJ1-2; D is ambiguous. Deletions cut 0 bases from V and 8 bases from J, with 13 bases between. Per the germline V gene, CDR1 is KGHSH and CDR2 is LQKENI. This CDR3 has 14 residues.

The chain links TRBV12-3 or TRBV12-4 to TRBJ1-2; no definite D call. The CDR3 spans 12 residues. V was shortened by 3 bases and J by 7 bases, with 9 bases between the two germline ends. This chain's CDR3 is CASSFGRRGYTF. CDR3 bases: TGTGCCAGCAGTTTCGGGCGACGTGGCTACACCTTC.

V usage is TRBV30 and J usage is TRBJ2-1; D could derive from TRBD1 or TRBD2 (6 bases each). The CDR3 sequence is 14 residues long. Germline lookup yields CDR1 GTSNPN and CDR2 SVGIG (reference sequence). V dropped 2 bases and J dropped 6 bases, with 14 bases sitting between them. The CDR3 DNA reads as TGTGCCTGGAGTAGGGGGGCCTTCAGCAATGAGCAGTTCTTC. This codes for CAWSRGAFSNEQFF.

The CDR3 loop is CASSGTLSSGANVLTF. CDR3 coding DNA: TGTGCCAGCAGCGGGACGCTCAGCTCTGGGGCCAACGTCCTGACTTTC. The chain links TRBV2 to TRBJ2-6; D may match TRBD1 or TRBD2 (5 bases each). CDR3 length: 16 residues. Trimming took 6 bases from V and 0 from J, leaving 12 bases between them. The V gene's germline CDR1 is SNHLY and CDR2 FYNNEI.

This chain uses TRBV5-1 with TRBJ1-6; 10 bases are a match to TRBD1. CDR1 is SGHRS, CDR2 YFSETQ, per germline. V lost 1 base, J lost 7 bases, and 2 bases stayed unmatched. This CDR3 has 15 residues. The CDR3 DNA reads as TGCGCCAGCAGCTTGCGGACAGGGGGAAATTCACCCCTCCACTTT. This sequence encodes CASSLRTGGNSPLHF.

CDR3 DNA sequence: TGTGCCACCAAGGGCCGCGGGAGAGGCTCCTACAATGAGCAGTTCTTC. Translating gives CATKGRGRGSYNEQFF. This rearrangement joins TRBV27 to TRBJ2-1; 7 bases map to TRBD2. The CDR3 totals 16 residues. Looked up from germline, CDR1 is MNHEY and CDR2 is SMNVEV (reference sequence). V lost 10 bases, J lost 0 bases, and 12 bases stayed unmatched.

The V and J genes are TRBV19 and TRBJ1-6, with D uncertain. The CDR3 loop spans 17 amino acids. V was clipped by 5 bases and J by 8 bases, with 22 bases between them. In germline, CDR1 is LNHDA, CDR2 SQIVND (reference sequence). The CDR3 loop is CASSPNRARVWDSPLHF. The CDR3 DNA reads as TGTGCCAGTAGTCCAAACCGGGCGCGGGTATGGGATTCACCCCTCCACTTT. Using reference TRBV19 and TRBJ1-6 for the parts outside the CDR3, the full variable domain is DGGITQSPKYLFRKEGQNVTLSCEQNLNHDAMYWYRQDPGQGLRLIYYSQIVNDFQKGDIAEGYSVSREKKESFPLTVTSAQKNPTAFYLCASSPNRARVWDSPLHFGNGTRLTVT.

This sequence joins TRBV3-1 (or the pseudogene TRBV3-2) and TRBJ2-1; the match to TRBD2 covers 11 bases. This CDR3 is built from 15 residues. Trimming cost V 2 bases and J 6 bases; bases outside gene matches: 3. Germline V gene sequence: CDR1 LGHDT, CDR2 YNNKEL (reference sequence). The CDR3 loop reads CASSQHGTSGNEQFF. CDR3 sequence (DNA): TGTGCCAGCAGCCAACACGGGACTAGCGGCAATGAGCAGTTCTTC.

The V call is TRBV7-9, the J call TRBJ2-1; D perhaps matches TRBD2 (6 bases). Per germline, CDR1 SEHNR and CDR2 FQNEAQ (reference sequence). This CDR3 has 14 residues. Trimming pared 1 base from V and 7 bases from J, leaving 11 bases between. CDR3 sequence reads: CASSLEAGMNEQFF. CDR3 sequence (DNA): TGTGCCAGCAGCTTAGAGGCGGGAATGAATGAGCAGTTCTTC.

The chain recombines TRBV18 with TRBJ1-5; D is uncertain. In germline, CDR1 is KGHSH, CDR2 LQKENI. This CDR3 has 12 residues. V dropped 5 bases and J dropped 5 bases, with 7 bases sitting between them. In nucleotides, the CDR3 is TGTGCCAGCTCATCCTACGATCAGCCCCAGCATTTT. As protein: CASSSYDQPQHF.

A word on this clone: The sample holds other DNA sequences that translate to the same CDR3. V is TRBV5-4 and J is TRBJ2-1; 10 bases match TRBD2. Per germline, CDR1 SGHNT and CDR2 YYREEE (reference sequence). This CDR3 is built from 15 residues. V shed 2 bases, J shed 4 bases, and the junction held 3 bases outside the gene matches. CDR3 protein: CASSFSSGSYNEQFF. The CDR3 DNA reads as TGTGCCAGCAGCTTCTCTAGCGGGAGTTACAATGAGCAGTTCTTC.

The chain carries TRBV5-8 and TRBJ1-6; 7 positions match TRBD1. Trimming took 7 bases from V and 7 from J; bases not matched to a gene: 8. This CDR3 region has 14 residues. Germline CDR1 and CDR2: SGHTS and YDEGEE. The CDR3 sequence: CASSRQGDNSPLHF. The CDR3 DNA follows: TGTGCCAGCTCCCGGCAGGGGGACAATTCACCCCTCCACTTT.

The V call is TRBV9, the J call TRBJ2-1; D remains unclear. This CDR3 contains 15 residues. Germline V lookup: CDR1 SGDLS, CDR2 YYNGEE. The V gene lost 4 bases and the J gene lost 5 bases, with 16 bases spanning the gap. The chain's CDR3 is CASSRSPGRNNEQFF. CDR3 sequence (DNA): TGTGCCAGCAGCCGTAGCCCAGGACGGAACAATGAGCAGTTCTTC. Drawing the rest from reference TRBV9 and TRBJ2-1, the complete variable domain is DSGVTQTPKHLITATGQRVTLRCSPRSGDLSVYWYQQSLDQGLQFLIQYYNGEERAKGNILERFSAQQFPDLHSELNLSSLELGDSALYFCASSRSPGRNNEQFFGPGTRLTVL.

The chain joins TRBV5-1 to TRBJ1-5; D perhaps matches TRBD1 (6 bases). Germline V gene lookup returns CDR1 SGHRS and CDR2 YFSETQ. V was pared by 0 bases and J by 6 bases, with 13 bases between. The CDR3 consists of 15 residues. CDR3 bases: TGCGCCAGCAGCTTGGCGGGGGGGCTCGGTCAGCCCCAGCATTTT. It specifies CASSLAGGLGQPQHF.

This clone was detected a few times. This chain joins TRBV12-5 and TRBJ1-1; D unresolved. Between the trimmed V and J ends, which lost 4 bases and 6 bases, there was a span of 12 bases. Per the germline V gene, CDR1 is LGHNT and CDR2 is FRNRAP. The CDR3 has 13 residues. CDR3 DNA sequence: TGTGCTAGTGGTTACCAACAGTTGTCTGAAGCTTTCTTT. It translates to CASGYQQLSEAFF.

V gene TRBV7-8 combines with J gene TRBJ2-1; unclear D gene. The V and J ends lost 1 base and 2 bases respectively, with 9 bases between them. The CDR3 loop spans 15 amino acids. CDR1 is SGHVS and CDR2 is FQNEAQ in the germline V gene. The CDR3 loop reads CASSLEEGTYNEQFF. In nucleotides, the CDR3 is TGTGCCAGCAGCTTAGAAGAAGGAACCTACAATGAGCAGTTCTTC.

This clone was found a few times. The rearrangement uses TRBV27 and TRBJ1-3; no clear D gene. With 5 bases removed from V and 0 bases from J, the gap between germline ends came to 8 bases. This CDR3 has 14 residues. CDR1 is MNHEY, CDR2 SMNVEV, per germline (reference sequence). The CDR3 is CASSPRGSGNTIYF. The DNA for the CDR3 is TGTGCCAGCAGTCCCCGTGGCTCTGGAAACACCATATATTTT.

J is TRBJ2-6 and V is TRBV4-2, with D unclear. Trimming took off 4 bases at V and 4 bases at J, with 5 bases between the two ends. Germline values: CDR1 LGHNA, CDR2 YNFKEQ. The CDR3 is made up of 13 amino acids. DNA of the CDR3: TGTGCCAGCAGCCTAACGGGGGCCAACGTCCTGACTTTC. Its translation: CASSLTGANVLTF.

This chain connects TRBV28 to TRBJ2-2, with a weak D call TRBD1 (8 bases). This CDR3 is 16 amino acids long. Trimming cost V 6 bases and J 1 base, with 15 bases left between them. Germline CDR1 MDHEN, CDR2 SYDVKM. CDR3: CASSPNRGGNTGELFF. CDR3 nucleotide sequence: TGTGCCAGCAGCCCCAACAGGGGGGGGAACACCGGGGAGCTGTTTTTT.

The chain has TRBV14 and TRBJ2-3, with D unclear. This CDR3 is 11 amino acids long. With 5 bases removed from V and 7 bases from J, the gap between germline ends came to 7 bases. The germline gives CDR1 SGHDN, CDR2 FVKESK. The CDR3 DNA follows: TGTGCCAGCAGCGAACAGTATACGCAGTATTTT. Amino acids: CASSEQYTQYF.

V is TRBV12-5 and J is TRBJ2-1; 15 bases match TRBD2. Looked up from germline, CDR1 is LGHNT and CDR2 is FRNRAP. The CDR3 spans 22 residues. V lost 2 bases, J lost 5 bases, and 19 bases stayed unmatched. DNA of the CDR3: TGTGCTAGTGGTTTGCCCCCAGTGCCCGGGACTAGCGGGAGGCCCCGGGACAATGAGCAGTTCTTC. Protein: CASGLPPVPGTSGRPRDNEQFF.

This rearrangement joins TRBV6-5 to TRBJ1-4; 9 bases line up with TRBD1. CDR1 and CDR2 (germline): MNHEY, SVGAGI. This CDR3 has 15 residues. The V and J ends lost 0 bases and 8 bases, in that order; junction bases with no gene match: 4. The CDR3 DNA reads TGTGCCAGCAGTTACTCGGGACAGGGAAGGGAAAAACTGTTTTTT. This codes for CASSYSGQGREKLFF.